The 5 T cell receptor beta chains in this list originate from one sample, sequenced in a study of cytomegalovirus exposure and HLA in healthy donors. Sequencing was performed with immunoSEQ multiplex PCR; in TCRdb, only in-frame clones are kept and a portion is missing. The table includes fewer than 90,000 clones, around 82% detected once. Sequencing was carried out using PBMCs. These receptors were taken from a woman aged 18-29 years in good health and CMV-seropositive.

The V gene is TRBV6-6, the J gene TRBJ2-5; 7 bases map to TRBD1. Germline V gene data show CDR1 as MNHNY and CDR2 as SVGAGI (reference sequence). V lost 6 bases and J lost 4; bases outside the gene matches: 11. The CDR3 consists of 15 residues. DNA for the CDR3: TGTGCCAGCAGCAAGGACAGGTTTTGGGGAGAGACCCAGTACTTC. Translated: CASSKDRFWGETQYF.

This rearrangement joins TRBV6-1 to TRBJ2-1; a weak D match, TRBD2 (5 bases). Germline V gene data show CDR1 as MNHNS and CDR2 as SASEGT. Trimming pared 11 bases from V and 10 bases from J, leaving 18 bases between. This CDR3 is 12 amino acids long. In nucleotides, the CDR3 is TGTGCCGGTCGGGGAATTTATGGGGAGCAGTTCTTC. This encodes CAGRGIYGEQFF.

The chain uses TRBV6-5 and TRBJ1-5; D remains unclear. V was pared by 4 bases and J by 2 bases, with 9 bases between. The CDR3 extends over 14 amino acids. CDR1 is MNHEY, CDR2 SVGAGI, per germline. CDR3 coding DNA: TGTGCCAGCAGTTCCCCCCCAGGCAATCAGCCCCAGCATTTT. Its protein is CASSSPPGNQPQHF.

The rearrangement uses TRBV19 and TRBJ2-3; D gene ambiguous. Trimming took 3 bases from V and 5 from J, leaving 3 bases between them. This CDR3 is built from 11 residues. Germline loops: CDR1 LNHDA, CDR2 SQIVND (reference sequence). CDR3 amino acids: CASSIRDTQYF. CDR3 nucleotides: TGTGCCAGTAGTATTCGAGATACGCAGTATTTT.

The chain employs TRBV7-2 and TRBJ2-5; a weak D match, TRBD1 (6 bases). V gave up 6 bases and J gave up 2 bases, with 13 bases separating them. Looked up from germline, CDR1 is SGHTA and CDR2 is FQGNSA. This CDR3 has 14 residues. CDR3 region: CASRPGVGQETQYF. As DNA, the CDR3 is TGTGCCAGCAGACCAGGGGTCGGGCAAGAGACCCAGTACTTC.